What follows are 10 T cell receptor beta chains derived from one specimen sequenced in a study of beta chain features in type 1 diabetes. Study-wide results and caveats: TCRB CDR3s from Type 1 diabetes patients were moderately but significantly shorter in all four CD4+ subsets.

No cognate antigen is known for these TCRs. Expressed TCRB transcripts were sequenced because the entire RNA isolate underwent reverse transcription. Sequenced by immunoSEQ multiplex PCR; TCRdb stores in-frame clones only, minus some. The data hold over 200,000 clones, with under 13% observed a single time. The sample was naive CD4+ T cells from blood. These receptors all stem from a man aged 25-40 years with type 1 diabetes.

There are a few counts of this clone. The rearrangement uses TRBV7-9 and TRBJ2-1; D might be TRBD2 (6 bases). CDR1 is SEHNR, CDR2 FQNEAQ, per germline (reference sequence). Trimming took off 8 bases at V and 6 bases at J, with 11 bases between the two ends. The CDR3 extends over 12 amino acids. CDR3: CASAGLTNEQFF. The CDR3 bases are TGTGCCAGCGCGGGACTTACCAATGAGCAGTTCTTC.

The chain couples TRBV7-8 to TRBJ2-4; D is perhaps TRBD1 (6 bases). Looked up from germline, CDR1 is SGHVS and CDR2 is FQNEAQ. The ends were cut back, 4 bases at V and 1 base at J, with 14 bases in the middle. CDR3 length equals 16 residues. CDR3 coding DNA: TGTGCCAGCAGCTACAACAGGGTTCTCGCCAAAAACATTCAGTACTTC. Protein: CASSYNRVLAKNIQYF.

This clone has a handful of counts. The chain links TRBV5-1 to TRBJ1-1, with TRBD1 identical over 7 bases. The CDR3 contains 13 residues. Per the germline V gene, CDR1 is SGHRS and CDR2 is YFSETQ. V shed 4 bases, J shed 1 base, and the junction held 1 base outside the gene matches. The DNA for the CDR3 is TGCGCCAGCAGCGGACAGGCGAACACTGAAGCTTTCTTT. Translated: CASSGQANTEAFF.

This clone has more than one count but fewer than ten. V is TRBV5-1 and J is TRBJ2-1; 7 nucleotides agree with TRBD2. Germline CDR1 SGHRS, CDR2 YFSETQ. This CDR3 is built from 16 residues. The V gene end was trimmed by 4 bases and the J gene end by 1 base; junction bases not matched to a gene: 8. The CDR3: CASSELIAGSYNEQFF. CDR3 bases: TGCGCCAGCAGCGAACTAATAGCGGGTTCCTACAATGAGCAGTTCTTC.

V gene TRBV7-3 combines with J gene TRBJ2-3; the D is unclear. The ends were cut back, 3 bases at V and 1 base at J, with 5 bases in the middle. The germline gives CDR1 SGHTA, CDR2 FQGTGA. CDR3 length: 13 amino acids. The CDR3, as DNA: TGTGCCAGCAGCTTCCGGGGCACAGATACGCAGTATTTT. It translates to CASSFRGTDTQYF.

This chain's CDR3 is CASSSSDIRGQPQHF. Written as DNA, the CDR3 is TGTGCCAGTAGTAGCTCAGACATTCGGGGTCAGCCCCAGCATTTT. V usage is TRBV19 and J usage is TRBJ1-5; D ambiguous. V lost 4 bases, J lost 6 bases, and 16 bases lay in between. CDR1 LNHDA and CDR2 SQIVND come from the germline V gene (reference sequence). CDR3 size: 15 residues.

This clone has more than one count but fewer than ten. The J gene is TRBJ1-5, the V gene TRBV27; D gene unclear. Germline V gene sequence: CDR1 MNHEY, CDR2 SMNVEV (reference sequence). Between the trimmed V and J ends, which lost 2 bases and 2 bases, there was a span of 10 bases. CDR3 length: 15 residues. CDR3 amino acids: CASSLEAGRNQPQHF. CDR3 coding DNA: TGTGCCAGCAGTTTAGAGGCGGGCCGCAATCAGCCCCAGCATTTT.

This clone was counted a few times. The chain employs TRBV30 and TRBJ2-3; tentatively, D is TRBD1 (6 bases). V lost 5 bases, J lost 2 bases, and 11 bases lay in between. Germline CDR1 GTSNPN, CDR2 SVGIG (reference sequence). CDR3 length equals 13 residues. The DNA for the CDR3 is TGTGCCTGGGAGACAGGACCCACAGATACGCAGTATTTT. This gives the protein CAWETGPTDTQYF.

The genes are TRBV18 and TRBJ1-2, with 7 bases fitting TRBD1. Germline CDR1 reads KGHSH; CDR2 reads LQKENI. V lost 3 bases to trimming and J lost 2 bases; unmatched junction nucleotides: 6. CDR3 length: 15 amino acids. The CDR3 DNA sequence: TGTGCCAGCTCACCTTCGGGACAGCCCAACTATGGCTACACCTTC. The encoded protein is CASSPSGQPNYGYTF.

This clone has just a few counts. The chain couples TRBV29-1 to TRBJ1-5, with D perhaps TRBD1 (6 bases). The V end lost 7 bases, the J end lost 5 bases, and 12 bases lay between the germline ends. Per germline, CDR1 SQVTM and CDR2 ANQGSEA. There are 12 residues in the CDR3. The CDR3 loop reads CSAGGRDQPQHF. CDR3 DNA: TGCAGCGCGGGGGGCAGAGATCAGCCCCAGCATTTT. The variable domain in full, with the rest retrieved from reference TRBV29-1 and TRBJ1-5, is SAVISQKPSRDICQRGTSLTIQCQVDSQVTMMFWYRQQPGQSLTLIATANQGSEATYESGFVIDKFPISRPNLTFSTLTVSNMSPEDSSIYLCSAGGRDQPQHFGDGTRLSIL.